The rows below give T cell receptor beta chains drawn from one sample of a study of T cells of healthy individuals. TCRdb recomputed calls from the 5' RACE reads with MiXCR, one row per CDR3 protein. The table has approximately 100,000 distinct CDR3 sequences, under 20% seen once. All receptors derive from a human donor in good health. Each CDR3 is given with its conserved first and last residue. D genes are given only for firm matches. Some rows mark clone size as missing; the rest say once, few, many or name a class of expanded clone.

J	D	size	V	CDR3	DNA
TRBJ2-7	TRBD2	NA	TRBV7-2	CASSQGTSVDEQYF	TGTGCCAGCAGTCAAGGGACTAGCGTCGACGAGCAGTACTTC
TRBJ1-5	NA	few	TRBV6-2/TRBV6-3	CASTFGTQLYSNQPQHF	TGTGCCAGCACCTTCGGGACACAACTATATAGCAATCAGCCCCAGCATTTT
TRBJ2-1	NA	few	TRBV7-9	CASSLGVRAYNEQFF	TGTGCCAGCAGCTTAGGGGTCCGGGCTTACAATGAGCAGTTCTTC
TRBJ2-3	NA	many	TRBV28	CATTQSADTQYF	TGTGCCACTACGCAATCGGCAGATACGCAGTATTTT
TRBJ1-3	NA	NA	TRBV7-9	CASSFDAGSGNTIYF	TGTGCCAGCAGCTTTGATGCGGGTTCTGGAAACACCATATATTTT
TRBJ1-5	TRBD1	many	TRBV4-2	CASSRDRVSNQPQHF	TGTGCCAGCAGCCGGGACAGGGTCTCCAATCAGCCCCAGCATTTT
TRBJ2-7	NA	few	TRBV18	CASSPPGRGDYEQYF	TGTGCCAGCTCACCACCGGGTAGGGGAGACTACGAGCAGTACTTC
TRBJ2-7	NA	few	TRBV28	CASSFSDSSYEQYF	TGTGCCAGCAGTTTTTCAGATAGCTCCTACGAGCAGTACTTC
TRBJ2-1	NA	NA	TRBV5-6	CASSLDPGLSVNEQFF	TGTGCCAGCAGCTTGGACCCAGGCTTGTCTGTCAATGAGCAGTTCTTC
TRBJ2-1	TRBD1	few	TRBV7-8	CASSLWTGGSFF	TGTGCCAGCAGCCTTTGGACAGGGGGCTCGTTCTTC
TRBJ1-2	NA	many	TRBV10-3	CAISESTPRSGGYTF	TGTGCCATCAGTGAGTCGACACCGAGGTCAGGTGGCTACACCTTC
TRBJ2-7	NA	few	TRBV6-1	CASSETFGRTYEQYF	TGTGCCAGCAGTGAGACCTTCGGACGAACCTACGAGCAGTACTTC
TRBJ1-2	NA	NA	TRBV24-1	CATSSQDINYGYTF	TGTGCCACCAGTTCCCAAGACATCAACTATGGCTACACCTTC
TRBJ1-1	NA	once	TRBV29-1	CSVLDGTEAFF	TGCAGCGTGCTAGATGGTACTGAAGCTTTCTTT
TRBJ1-1	NA	many	TRBV28	CASSLLQGLNTEAFF	TGTGCCAGCAGTTTGTTACAGGGTCTGAACACTGAAGCTTTCTTT
TRBJ2-7	TRBD2	many	TRBV27	CASRPGGVGIYEQYF	TGTGCCAGCAGACCCGGGGGGGTTGGTATCTACGAGCAGTACTTC
TRBJ2-7	NA	few	TRBV7-2	CASSLGFPYEQYF	TGTGCCAGCAGCTTAGGCTTCCCCTACGAGCAGTACTTC
TRBJ1-4	NA	NA	TRBV7-9	CASSAQGTHGEKLFF	TGTGCCAGCAGCGCTCAGGGTACCCATGGTGAAAAACTGTTTTTT
TRBJ2-1	NA	many	TRBV4-3	CASSHKGTSDSYNEQFF	TGCGCCAGCAGCCACAAGGGGACGAGCGACTCCTACAATGAGCAGTTCTTC
TRBJ1-2	NA	many	TRBV28	CASSHGGVDYGYTF	TGTGCCAGCAGCCACGGCGGGGTAGACTATGGCTACACCTTC
TRBJ1-1	NA	few	TRBV28	CASRDIWDMNTEAFF	TGTGCTTCTAGGGACATCTGGGACATGAACACTGAAGCTTTCTTT
TRBJ1-2	NA	NA	TRBV6-2/TRBV6-3	CASSYVPGPNYGYTF	TGTGCCAGCAGTTACGTCCCAGGCCCAAACTATGGCTACACCTTC
TRBJ1-4	TRBD1	few	TRBV5-1	CASSFGTANEKLFF	TGCGCCAGCAGCTTTGGGACAGCAAATGAAAAACTGTTTTTT
TRBJ1-1	NA	NA	TRBV18	CASSQLGGDTEAFF	TGTGCCAGCTCCCAATTAGGGGGAGACACTGAAGCTTTCTTT
TRBJ2-7	TRBD2	NA	TRBV7-2	CASSLVLASGAYEQYF	TGTGCCAGCAGCTTAGTTCTGGCTAGCGGGGCCTACGAGCAGTACTTC
TRBJ2-3	TRBD2	few	TRBV20-1	CSATSAGLAGELDTQYF	TGCAGTGCCACTAGTGCCGGGCTAGCGGGAGAATTAGATACGCAGTATTTT
TRBJ2-3	NA	NA	TRBV9	CASSVVPRSSTDTQYF	TGTGCCAGCAGCGTAGTCCCTAGATCTAGCACAGATACGCAGTATTTT
TRBJ2-5	NA	NA	TRBV5-6	CASSLNPGSARETQYF	TGTGCCAGCAGCTTGAATCCTGGTTCGGCGAGAGAGACCCAGTACTTC
TRBJ1-4	TRBD1	few	TRBV7-9	CASSLTGEKLFF	TGTGCCAGCAGCTTGACAGGGGAAAAACTGTTTTTT
TRBJ2-1	TRBD2	many	TRBV7-3	CASSLTGGDNEQFF	TGTGCCAGCAGCTTAACGGGGGGGGACAATGAGCAGTTCTTC
TRBJ2-3	NA	many	TRBV4-3	CASSQEGKVGDTQYF	TGCGCCAGCAGCCAAGAAGGCAAGGTGGGAGATACGCAGTATTTT
TRBJ1-5	NA	many	TRBV6-2/TRBV6-3	CASSRDGANQPQHF	TGTGCCAGCAGTCGAGACGGTGCCAATCAGCCCCAGCATTTT
TRBJ2-4	TRBD1	NA	TRBV2	CASSTLGQNNIQYF	TGTGCCAGCAGTACCCTGGGACAGAATAACATTCAGTACTTC
TRBJ1-2	NA	NA	TRBV4-1	CASSQVNGNYGYTF	TGCGCCAGCAGCCAAGTCAACGGTAACTATGGCTACACCTTC
TRBJ2-3	NA	NA	TRBV7-2	CATGGGLTSTDTQYF	TGTGCGACCGGCGGCGGTCTGACTAGCACAGATACGCAGTATTTT
TRBJ1-5	NA	few	TRBV6-2/TRBV6-3	CAHGRGLNQPQHF	TGTGCCCACGGGAGGGGTCTAAATCAGCCCCAGCATTTT
TRBJ1-4	NA	few	TRBV4-1	CASSQPTGSRSEKLFF	TGCGCCAGCAGCCAGCCTACAGGGAGTAGATCGGAAAAACTGTTTTTT
TRBJ2-2	TRBD2	few	TRBV6-5	CASSRDYSGGELFF	TGTGCCAGCAGTCGGGACTATTCCGGCGGGGAGCTGTTTTTT
TRBJ2-1	NA	few	TRBV20-1	CSARDSSMSSYNEQFF	TGCAGTGCTAGAGATAGTTCGATGAGCTCCTACAATGAGCAGTTCTTC
TRBJ1-2	TRBD1	many	TRBV6-6	CASSRGQGDYGYTF	TGTGCCAGCAGTCGAGGACAGGGGGACTATGGCTACACCTTC
TRBJ2-7	TRBD2	few	TRBV10-3	CAISDSSGRRNYEQYF	TGTGCCATCAGTGATTCTAGCGGGAGGAGGAACTACGAGCAGTACTTC
TRBJ2-4	NA	many	TRBV11-2	CASSLWGAKNIQYF	TGTGCCAGCAGCTTATGGGGGGCCAAAAACATTCAGTACTTC
TRBJ2-1	NA	NA	TRBV20-1	CSARDPLLVEQFF	TGCAGTGCTAGAGATCCTTTGCTGGTTGAGCAGTTCTTC
TRBJ1-5	NA	NA	TRBV9	CASSVDPRAGPQHF	TGTGCCAGCAGCGTAGACCCCCGAGCCGGGCCCCAGCATTTT
TRBJ1-5	NA	NA	TRBV6-2/TRBV6-3	CASRGRVSNQPQHF	TGTGCCAGCAGGGGCAGGGTAAGCAATCAGCCCCAGCATTTT
TRBJ1-1	TRBD1	many	TRBV20-1	CSAVDRVGVSEAFF	TGCAGTGCTGTCGACAGGGTGGGCGTCAGTGAAGCTTTCTTT
TRBJ1-2	TRBD1	few	TRBV9	CASSVDGGQVYGYTF	TGTGCCAGCAGCGTAGACGGGGGACAGGTCTATGGCTACACCTTC
TRBJ2-1	TRBD1	few	TRBV5-1	CASSLDGTGLEEQFF	TGCGCCAGCAGCTTGGACGGGACAGGGCTTGAAGAGCAGTTCTTC
TRBJ2-7	NA	few	TRBV7-2	CASSLARSSYEQYF	TGTGCCAGCAGCTTAGCTAGGAGCTCCTACGAGCAGTACTTC
TRBJ1-5	TRBD1	many	TRBV20-1	CSARQGVGNQPQHF	TGCAGTGCAAGGCAGGGGGTAGGCAATCAGCCCCAGCATTTT
TRBJ1-1	NA	few	TRBV7-9	CASSLAGENTEAFF	TGTGCCAGCAGCTTAGCGGGCGAGAACACTGAAGCTTTCTTT